One and the same sample provided the 14 T cell receptor beta chains below, sequenced in a study of T cell clonality in common variable immunodeficiency. Clones were read by immunoSEQ multiplex PCR, and TCRdb kept only the in-frame ones, dropping some. This sample shows more than 65,000 clones and no singletons; around 0.8% rests with the ten largest. The sample consisted of peripheral blood mononuclear cells. Every receptor here comes from a person aged 18-70 years in good health.

This clone was observed many times. The read ends 3 residues before the CDR3 terminus; that terminus is restored from the germline J gene. The J gene is TRBJ2-1, the V gene TRBV7-8; 8 nucleotides line up with TRBD2. Trimming removed 5 bases from V and 7 bases from J; junction bases left unmatched: 7. CDR1 and CDR2 (germline): SGHVS, FQNEAQ. This CDR3 has 14 amino acids. Incomplete CDR3 DNA: TGTGCCAGCAGCCTTTCGGGGGGGATGAATGAG. Encoded protein: CASSLSGGMNE. The entire CDR3 protein is CASSLSGGMNEQFF.

The sample holds many counts of this clone. One end of the junction does not line up with germline, which may come from a read error. The sequence runs out 3 residues before the end of the CDR3; the remainder is reconstructed from the germline J gene. The chain employs TRBV4-2 and TRBJ2-2; TRBD2 is a possible D gene (7 bases). The germline CDR1 and CDR2 sequences are LGHNA and YNFKEQ. This CDR3 is 17 amino acids long. CDR3 region: CASSQDGGGSDTGELFF. The CDR3 bases that were read are TGCGCCAGCAGCCAAGATGGGGGGGGCTCCGACACCGGGGAG.

This clone was found many times. One junction end does not reproduce the germline sequence, and a read error may be involved. The read falls 3 residues short of the CDR3 end, and the missing part is taken from the germline J gene. The gene calls are TRBV4-2 and TRBJ2-7; D perhaps matches TRBD2 (5 bases). Germline V CDR1 and CDR2: LGHNA, YNFKEQ. This CDR3 region has 14 residues. This CDR3 reads CASSQEELVGEQYF. The sequenced part of the CDR3 DNA is TGCGCCAGCAGCCAAGAGGAACTAGTGGGCGAG.

There are many counts of this clone. The sequence runs out 3 residues before the end of the CDR3; the remainder is reconstructed from the germline J gene. V and J are TRBV27 and TRBJ2-1; no clear D. The CDR3 totals 15 residues. The V and J ends lost 2 bases and 0 bases respectively, with 8 bases between them. Germline V gives CDR1 MNHEY, CDR2 SMNVEV (reference sequence). This CDR3 reads CASSLLASSYNEQFF. The sequenced part of the CDR3 DNA is TGTGCCAGCAGTTTACTGGCCTCCTCCTACAATGAG.

On this clone itself: The CDR3 end is not reached by the read, which stops 3 residues before it; the germline J gene fills it in. The chain is built from TRBV25-1 and TRBJ2-5, with 7 bases lining up with TRBD1. The CDR3 has 14 residues. Looked up from germline, CDR1 is MGHDK and CDR2 is SYGVNS. V shed 4 bases and J 5 bases; nucleotides not matched to a gene: 7. The CDR3 loop is CASSGQGIVETQYF. CDR3 DNA, as far as it was read: TGTGCCAGCAGTGGACAGGGAATAGTGGAGACC.

This clone showed up many times. With the read ending 3 residues before the CDR3 end, the germline J gene is used to fill in that end. The chain combines TRBV28 with TRBJ2-1; TRBD2 might be the D (6 bases). CDR1 is MDHEN and CDR2 is SYDVKM in the germline V gene. V was trimmed by 9 bases and J by 5 bases, leaving 20 bases between them. The CDR3 contains 15 residues. The DNA read from the CDR3 is TGTGCCAGTGACCCGCGAGGCGGGAATCACAATGAG. It translates to CASDPRGGNHNE. The whole CDR3 reads CASDPRGGNHNEQFF.

This clone was seen at least ten times. The CDR3 is cut off 3 residues early in the read; its end comes from the germline J gene. This chain connects TRBV6-1 to TRBJ1-5, with TRBD1 matching 8 bases. Germline CDR1 and CDR2: MNHNS and SASEGT. The ends lost 2 bases at V and 9 bases at J; junction bases unmatched: 3. The CDR3 totals 13 residues. The CDR3 spells CASSEITGGPQHF. CDR3 DNA (partial): TGTGCCAGCAGTGAAATAACAGGGGGGCCC.

This clone showed up many times. The observed sequence ends 3 residues before the CDR3 terminus, with the missing tail filled in from the germline J gene. This sequence joins TRBV7-7 and TRBJ2-7; a possible D gene is TRBD2 (6 bases). The CDR3 totals 14 residues. Per germline, CDR1 SSHAT and CDR2 FNYEAQ (reference sequence). The sequenced part of the CDR3 DNA is TGTGCTGTGAACCGGGACCGGGGGTCCTACGAG. Amino acids: CAVNRDRGSYE. The full CDR3 protein reads CAVNRDRGSYEQYF.

This clone occurred many times. The missing CDR3 end, 3 residues past where the read stops, is filled in from the germline J gene. The chain couples TRBV29-1 to TRBJ1-1, with D possibly being TRBD1 (5 bases). The germline gives CDR1 SQVTM, CDR2 ANQGSEA. The V end lost 4 bases, the J end lost 4 bases, and 10 bases lay between the germline ends. The CDR3 totals 12 residues. Incomplete CDR3 DNA: TGCAGCGTTGGGGGAAGGGGCACTGAA. The encoded protein is CSVGGRGTE. The whole CDR3 region reads CSVGGRGTEAFF. Full variable domain (outside the CDR3, taken from reference TRBV29-1 and TRBJ1-1): SAVISQKPSRDICQRGTSLTIQCQVDSQVTMMFWYRQQPGQSLTLIATANQGSEATYESGFVIDKFPISRPNLTFSTLTVSNMSPEDSSIYLCSVGGRGTEAFFGQGTRLTVV.

This clone came up many times. The DNA ends 3 residues before the CDR3 does, and the rest of the CDR3 is filled in from the germline J gene. The chain uses TRBV20-1 and TRBJ1-1; the D gene is possibly TRBD1 (5 bases). Trimming removed 6 bases from V and 0 bases from J, with 17 bases in between. The CDR3 loop spans 15 amino acids. Germline V gene data show CDR1 as DFQATT and CDR2 as SNEGSKA (reference sequence). The CDR3 spells CSAPPPTELNTEAFF. The CDR3 DNA, read in part, is TGCAGTGCCCCACCCCCGACAGAATTGAACACTGAA.

This clone occurred many times. The CDR3 loop reads CASSLGGGETQYF. The sequenced CDR3 bases are TGCGCCAGCAGCTTGGGAGGGGGCGAGACC. The chain couples TRBV5-1 to TRBJ2-5; TRBD1 aligns across 7 bases. Read coverage stops 3 residues before the CDR3 terminus; the germline J gene supplies the remainder. Germline-derived CDR1 and CDR2 are SGHRS and YFSETQ. V dropped 0 bases and J dropped 5; count of bases not matched to a gene: 1. The CDR3 loop spans 13 amino acids.

Many counts were recorded for this clone. The DNA ends 3 residues before the CDR3 does, and the rest of the CDR3 is filled in from the germline J gene. The chain has TRBV20-1 and TRBJ2-1; TRBD2 matches at 8 bases. V was pared by 3 bases and J by 8 bases, with 15 bases of the junction left unmatched. The CDR3 consists of 16 residues. Germline V lookup: CDR1 DFQATT, CDR2 SNEGSKA (reference sequence). CDR3 DNA (partial): TGCAGTGCTAGGAGCATGAGCGGACTAGCTCTGCATGAG. It yields the protein CSARSMSGLALHE. The whole CDR3 sequence is CSARSMSGLALHEQFF.

This clone was seen repeatedly, ten times or more. The sequenced fragment ends 3 residues before the CDR3 boundary, so the rest is inferred from the germline J gene. V usage is TRBV6-1 and J usage is TRBJ1-2, with unresolved D. Germline assignment: CDR1 MNHNS and CDR2 SASEGT. The CDR3 length is 14 residues. Trimming took 2 bases from V and 3 from J, leaving 10 bases between them. CDR3 region: CASSESGRHYGYTF. Incomplete CDR3 DNA: TGTGCCAGCAGTGAAAGCGGGCGACACTATGGC.

This clone has at least ten counts. Read data end 3 residues before the CDR3 end; the end is taken from the germline J gene. The chain uses TRBV20-1 and TRBJ2-2, with D perhaps TRBD1 or TRBD2 (5 bases each). Per germline, CDR1 DFQATT and CDR2 SNEGSKA (reference sequence). V shed 3 bases and J shed 4 bases, with 21 bases lying between them. This CDR3 has 17 residues. The sequenced CDR3 bases are TGCAGTGCTAGCAGGGCGAGGGTTGGGCTCCTCACCGGGGAG. Its translation is CSASRARVGLLTGE. The whole CDR3 sequence is CSASRARVGLLTGELFF.